Listed below are T cell receptor beta chains from one sample, sequenced in a study of CD8+ T cells in alopecia areata. Clones were sequenced by immunoSEQ multiplex PCR, and TCRdb holds only the in-frame ones, with some missing. The sample gives about 200,000 clones, nearly 60% of which show up once; 5.5% is in the top ten. This specimen was CD4+ T cells sorted from blood, taken at week 24, from a patient treated with tofacitinib. These receptors all come from a human donor with alopecia areata. Both conserved end residues are trimmed from each CDR3. The order of the fields is J gene, V gene, CDR3 protein.

j_gene: TRBJ2-2; v_gene: TRBV5-6; CDR3aa: ASSLVGSGLNTGELF
j_gene: TRBJ1-5; v_gene: TRBV30; CDR3aa: AWSDTRNQPQH
j_gene: TRBJ2-3; v_gene: TRBV11-2; CDR3aa: ASSSRLAGRYDRRDTQY
j_gene: TRBJ1-6; v_gene: TRBV6-6; CDR3aa: ASTQGFSPLH
j_gene: TRBJ2-6; v_gene: TRBV2; CDR3aa: ASRTVSSGANVLT
j_gene: TRBJ2-5; v_gene: TRBV7-9; CDR3aa: ASSLVAGLRETQY
j_gene: TRBJ1-2; v_gene: TRBV5-6; CDR3aa: ASSTGQGSYGYT
j_gene: TRBJ1-5; v_gene: TRBV6-6; CDR3aa: ASSPRGRQGDQPQH
j_gene: TRBJ2-2; v_gene: TRBV11-2; CDR3aa: ASSLGPLGAANTGELF
j_gene: TRBJ2-1; v_gene: TRBV27; CDR3aa: ASSLLSGREQF
j_gene: TRBJ2-5; v_gene: TRBV7-2; CDR3aa: ASSLGVTGKGETQY
j_gene: TRBJ2-1; v_gene: TRBV6-5; CDR3aa: ASWGGGYNEQF
j_gene: TRBJ1-5; v_gene: TRBV7-2; CDR3aa: ASSPTGSNQPQH
j_gene: TRBJ1-2; v_gene: TRBV7-9; CDR3aa: ASSATGTEYGYT
j_gene: TRBJ2-3; v_gene: TRBV5-1; CDR3aa: ASSLVRAGASTDTQY
j_gene: TRBJ2-7; v_gene: TRBV5-1; CDR3aa: ASSLNAGEQY
j_gene: TRBJ2-1; v_gene: TRBV5-4; CDR3aa: ASSLGRETYNEQF
j_gene: TRBJ2-3; v_gene: TRBV4-3; CDR3aa: ASSQDLTGGGVGDTQY
j_gene: TRBJ2-2; v_gene: TRBV6-5; CDR3aa: ASSYLVTNTGELF
j_gene: TRBJ2-2; v_gene: TRBV9; CDR3aa: ASSAVGAGRTGELF
j_gene: TRBJ2-1; v_gene: TRBV28; CDR3aa: ASSGGQGYNEQF
j_gene: TRBJ2-3; v_gene: TRBV5-4; CDR3aa: ASSVLLAGGPDTQY
j_gene: TRBJ2-5; v_gene: TRBV27; CDR3aa: ASSLVAVNQETQY
j_gene: TRBJ1-1; v_gene: TRBV7-9; CDR3aa: ASSLRDSTEAF
j_gene: TRBJ2-3; v_gene: TRBV5-4; CDR3aa: ASSLPNRDHTDTQY
j_gene: TRBJ1-5; v_gene: TRBV28; CDR3aa: ASRKGVQPQH
j_gene: TRBJ2-1; v_gene: TRBV6-6; CDR3aa: ASSRPGLADYNEQF
j_gene: TRBJ2-1; v_gene: TRBV29-1; CDR3aa: SVGQGPYNEQF
j_gene: TRBJ1-2; v_gene: TRBV30; CDR3aa: AWSVRRDLPYGYT
j_gene: TRBJ1-5; v_gene: TRBV30; CDR3aa: AWSNRVGQPQH
j_gene: TRBJ2-7; v_gene: TRBV2; CDR3aa: ASSEGLAEGEQY
j_gene: TRBJ2-1; v_gene: TRBV5-4; CDR3aa: ASSPGGTSAYNEQF
j_gene: TRBJ2-5; v_gene: TRBV13; CDR3aa: ASSLGQLQETQY
j_gene: TRBJ1-4; v_gene: TRBV30; CDR3aa: ARSGASTNEKLF
j_gene: TRBJ2-2; v_gene: TRBV11-2; CDR3aa: ASSLRQTNTGELF
j_gene: TRBJ2-5; v_gene: TRBV19; CDR3aa: ASSMPTEETQY
j_gene: TRBJ2-5; v_gene: TRBV7-9; CDR3aa: ASRGVQTQY
j_gene: TRBJ1-1; v_gene: TRBV6-5; CDR3aa: ASRPNRGTEAF
j_gene: TRBJ2-3; v_gene: TRBV5-1; CDR3aa: ASSLLAGGPDTQY
j_gene: TRBJ2-1; v_gene: TRBV30; CDR3aa: AWTGTRWSNEQF
j_gene: TRBJ2-7; v_gene: TRBV29-1; CDR3aa: SVGAPGTQYEQY
j_gene: TRBJ2-5; v_gene: TRBV7-7; CDR3aa: ASSLAAGGKETQY